This entry describes one T cell receptor gamma chain. TCRdb's protein, taken from a much larger clone, differs from this DNA's translation at residue 8, likely owing to a read error; the protein displayed comes from the DNA. The CDR3 length is 16 residues. Germline CDR1 is GITISATS and CDR2 is ISYDGTV (reference sequence). J was trimmed by 8 bases and V by 3 bases; bases with no gene match: 7. TCRdb called clones anew from the RT-PCR reads with CATT. Of approximately 1,900 gamma-chain clones listed, under 2.5% are singletons. This entry comes from a study of gamma-delta T cells after stem cell transplantation.

The TCR originated in a human donor. It is not recorded whose cells these are; they may come from a transplant donor. Material: gamma-delta T cells. V gene TRGV9 combines with J gene TRGJP. DNA for the CDR3: TGTGCCTTGTGGGAGATCCAAAAGTTGGGCAAAAAAATCAAGGTATTT. It specifies CALWEIQKLGKKIKVF.